These 2 T cell receptor beta chains originate from one sample sequenced in a study of vaccination and CD4 T cells after COVID-19. The Oncomine TCR Beta short-read assay generated sequence data from the DNA of cultured CD4+ T cells. One entry per CDR3 protein results from TCRdb running MiXCR on the PCR reads. The data hold about 15,000 distinct CDR3 sequences, with around 58% observed a single time. No antigen is known for these receptors. Treatment indicated: roughly ten-day PBMC culture with coronavirus spike peptide pools or control peptides (ViraFEST assay). Input material: CD4+ T cells from blood, cultured in vitro. Receptor source: a human donor who had recovered from COVID-19.

V and J are TRBV5-4 and TRBJ1-2; 7 nucleotides agree with TRBD1. CDR3 length equals 13 residues. The junction had 3 bases not matched to a gene; V was cut back by 5 bases and J by 2 bases. Per germline, CDR1 SGHNT and CDR2 YYREEE (reference sequence). The CDR3 loop reads CASRPGQNYGYTF. DNA for the CDR3: TGTGCCAGCAGGCCGGGACAGAACTATGGCTACACCTTC.

The V call is TRBV7-9, the J call TRBJ1-6; tentatively, D is TRBD1 (5 bases). CDR1 SEHNR and CDR2 FQNEAQ come from the germline V gene (reference sequence). The CDR3 contains 14 residues. Trimming stripped 6 bases from V and 7 bases from J, with 13 bases between. CDR3 sequence: CASRTGTANSPLHF. CDR3 nucleotide sequence: TGTGCCAGCAGAACCGGGACGGCCAATTCACCCCTCCACTTT.